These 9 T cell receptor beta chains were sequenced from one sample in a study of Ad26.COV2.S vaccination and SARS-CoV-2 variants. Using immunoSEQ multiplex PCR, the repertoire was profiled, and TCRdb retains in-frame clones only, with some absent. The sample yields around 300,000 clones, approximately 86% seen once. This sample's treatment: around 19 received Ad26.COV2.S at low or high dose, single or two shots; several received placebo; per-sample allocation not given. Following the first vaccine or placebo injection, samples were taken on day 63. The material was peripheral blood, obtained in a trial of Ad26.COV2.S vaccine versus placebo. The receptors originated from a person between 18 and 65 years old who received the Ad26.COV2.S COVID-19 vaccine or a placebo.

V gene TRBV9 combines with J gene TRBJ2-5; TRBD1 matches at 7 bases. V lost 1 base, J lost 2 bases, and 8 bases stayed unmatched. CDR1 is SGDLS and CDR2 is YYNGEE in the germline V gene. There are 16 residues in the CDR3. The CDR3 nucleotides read TGTGCCAGCAGCGTACAAGGGGTGGGACAGCAAGAGACCCAGTACTTC. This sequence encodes CASSVQGVGQQETQYF.

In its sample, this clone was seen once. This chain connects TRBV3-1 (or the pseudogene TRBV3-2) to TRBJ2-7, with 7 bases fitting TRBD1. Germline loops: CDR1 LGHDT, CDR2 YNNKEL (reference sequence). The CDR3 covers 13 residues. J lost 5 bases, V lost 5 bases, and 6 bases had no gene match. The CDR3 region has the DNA TGTGCCAGCAGCTTCGACAGGGTGGACGAGCAGTACTTC. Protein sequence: CASSFDRVDEQYF.

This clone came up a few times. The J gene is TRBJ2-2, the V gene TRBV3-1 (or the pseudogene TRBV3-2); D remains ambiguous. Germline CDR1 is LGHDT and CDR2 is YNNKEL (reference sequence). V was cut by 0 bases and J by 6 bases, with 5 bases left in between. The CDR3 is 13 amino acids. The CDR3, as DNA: TGTGCCAGCAGCCAAGAGGGTTCCGGGGAGCTGTTTTTT. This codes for CASSQEGSGELFF.

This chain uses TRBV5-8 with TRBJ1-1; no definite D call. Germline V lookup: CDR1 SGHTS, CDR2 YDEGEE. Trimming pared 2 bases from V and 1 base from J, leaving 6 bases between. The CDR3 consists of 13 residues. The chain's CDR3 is CASSFYGNTEAFF. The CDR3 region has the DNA TGTGCCAGCAGCTTCTACGGGAACACTGAAGCTTTCTTT.

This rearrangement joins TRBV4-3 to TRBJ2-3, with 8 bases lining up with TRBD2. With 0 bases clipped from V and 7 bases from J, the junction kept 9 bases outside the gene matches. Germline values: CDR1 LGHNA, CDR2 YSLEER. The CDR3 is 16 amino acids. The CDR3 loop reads CASSQDTGGLVNTQYF. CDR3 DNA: TGCGCCAGCAGCCAAGACACGGGGGGGCTCGTGAATACGCAGTATTTT.

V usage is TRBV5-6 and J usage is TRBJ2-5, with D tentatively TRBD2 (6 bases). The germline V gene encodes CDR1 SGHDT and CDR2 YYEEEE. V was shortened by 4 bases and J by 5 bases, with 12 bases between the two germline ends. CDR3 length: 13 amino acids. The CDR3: CASSPGGTETQYF. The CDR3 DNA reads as TGTGCCAGCAGCCCCGGGGGTACCGAGACCCAGTACTTC.

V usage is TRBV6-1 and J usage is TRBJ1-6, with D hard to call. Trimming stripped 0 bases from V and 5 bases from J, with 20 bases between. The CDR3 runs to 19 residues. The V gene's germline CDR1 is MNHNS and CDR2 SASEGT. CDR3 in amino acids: CASSEAPDSLSRDNSPLHF. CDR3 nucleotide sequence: TGTGCCAGCAGTGAAGCCCCGGACTCCCTGAGCCGAGATAATTCACCCCTCCACTTT.

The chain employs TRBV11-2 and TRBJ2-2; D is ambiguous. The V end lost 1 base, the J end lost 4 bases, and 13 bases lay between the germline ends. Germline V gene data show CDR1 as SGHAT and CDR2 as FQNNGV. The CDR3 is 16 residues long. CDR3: CASSLVGSGRTGELFF. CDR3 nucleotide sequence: TGTGCCAGCAGCTTAGTAGGGTCAGGTCGCACCGGGGAGCTGTTTTTT.

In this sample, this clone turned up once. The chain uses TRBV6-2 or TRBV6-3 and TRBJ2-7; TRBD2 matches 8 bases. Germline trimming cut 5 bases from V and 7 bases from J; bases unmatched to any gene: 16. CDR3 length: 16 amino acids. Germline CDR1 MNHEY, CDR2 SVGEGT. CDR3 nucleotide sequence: TGTGCCAGCAGTCCCTCCGGCGAGCGGGGGACCCGAGAGCAGTACTTC. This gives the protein CASSPSGERGTREQYF.